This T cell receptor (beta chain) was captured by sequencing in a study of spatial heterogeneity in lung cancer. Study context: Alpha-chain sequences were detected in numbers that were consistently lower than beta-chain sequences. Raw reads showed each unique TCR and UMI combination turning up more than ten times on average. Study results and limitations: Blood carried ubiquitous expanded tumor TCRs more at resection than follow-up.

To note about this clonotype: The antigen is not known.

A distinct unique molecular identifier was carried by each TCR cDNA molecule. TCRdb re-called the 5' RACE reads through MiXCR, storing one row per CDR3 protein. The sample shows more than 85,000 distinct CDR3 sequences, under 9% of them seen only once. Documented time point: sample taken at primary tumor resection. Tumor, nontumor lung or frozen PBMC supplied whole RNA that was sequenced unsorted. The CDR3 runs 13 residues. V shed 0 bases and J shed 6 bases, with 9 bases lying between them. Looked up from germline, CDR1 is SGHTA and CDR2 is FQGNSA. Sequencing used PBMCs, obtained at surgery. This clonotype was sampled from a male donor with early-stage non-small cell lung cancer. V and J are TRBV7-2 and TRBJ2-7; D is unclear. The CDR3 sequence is CASSLAKGTEQYF. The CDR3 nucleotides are TGTGCCAGCAGCTTAGCGAAGGGAACCGAGCAGTACTTC.